This entry lists 5 T cell receptor beta chains sequenced from one sample in a study of T cell changes during pregnancy in multiple sclerosis. The method was immunoSEQ multiplex PCR; TCRdb's version includes in-frame clones alone and lacks a portion of them. The sample yields approximately 32,000 clones, 80% to 90% seen once. The specimen was CD8+ T cells from peripheral blood mononuclear cells, collected in the second trimester of pregnancy. The receptors were gathered from a female donor with multiple sclerosis, enrolled in a pregnancy study.

The chain joins TRBV30 to TRBJ2-7; 7 bases are shared with TRBD1. This CDR3 comprises 17 residues. Germline lookup yields CDR1 GTSNPN and CDR2 SVGIG (reference sequence). Trimming removed 0 bases from V and 1 base from J; junction bases left unmatched: 12. The CDR3 protein is CAWSVLPDRRHSYEQYF. CDR3 sequence (DNA): TGTGCCTGGAGTGTACTGCCGGACAGGCGGCATTCCTACGAGCAGTACTTC.

This chain uses TRBV27 with TRBJ2-1; D unclear. V was cut by 3 bases and J by 15 bases, with 12 bases left in between. The length of the CDR3 is 11 residues. The germline gives CDR1 MNHEY, CDR2 SMNVEV (reference sequence). DNA of the CDR3: TGTGCCAGCAGTTTGGGTCGTTGGAGGTTCTTC. The encoded protein is CASSLGRWRFF.

The chain has TRBV18 and TRBJ1-2, with 7 positions matching TRBD1. Germline lookup yields CDR1 KGHSH and CDR2 LQKENI. V was clipped by 5 bases and J by 4 bases; unmatched bases: 13. The CDR3 loop spans 16 amino acids. CDR3 sequence: CASSEQTGVSVYGYTF. The CDR3, as DNA: TGTGCCAGCTCAGAGCAAACAGGGGTTTCTGTCTATGGCTACACCTTC.

The chain combines TRBV7-9 with TRBJ1-2; D gene unclear. This CDR3 spans 12 amino acids. V was pared by 1 base and J by 7 bases, with 7 bases between. Per the germline V gene, CDR1 is SEHNR and CDR2 is FQNEAQ (reference sequence). The CDR3 region is CASSLGATGYTF. For the CDR3, the DNA is TGTGCCAGCAGCTTAGGGGCTACTGGCTACACCTTC.

J is TRBJ2-3 and V is TRBV5-1; TRBD1 is a possible D gene (5 bases). This CDR3 spans 15 amino acids. V was cut by 0 bases and J by 7 bases, with 15 bases left in between. The germline gives CDR1 SGHRS, CDR2 YFSETQ. The DNA of the CDR3 is TGCGCCAGCAGCTTGGAGCCAGGGTCAGATTATACGCAGTATTTT. Translating it yields CASSLEPGSDYTQYF.